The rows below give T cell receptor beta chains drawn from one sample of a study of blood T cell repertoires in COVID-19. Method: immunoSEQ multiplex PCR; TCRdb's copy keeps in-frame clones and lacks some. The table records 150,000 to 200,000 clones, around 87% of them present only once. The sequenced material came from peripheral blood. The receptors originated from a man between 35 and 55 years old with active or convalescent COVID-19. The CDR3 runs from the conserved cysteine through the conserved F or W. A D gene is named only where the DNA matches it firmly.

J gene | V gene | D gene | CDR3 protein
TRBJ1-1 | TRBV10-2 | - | CASSGGGQRTEAFF
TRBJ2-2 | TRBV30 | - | CAWRESRDTGELFF
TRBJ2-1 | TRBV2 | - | CASSEDGLSYNEQFF
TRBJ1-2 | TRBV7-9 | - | CASSLERARFYGYTF
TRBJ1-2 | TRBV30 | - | CAWSVLGSHWYGYTF
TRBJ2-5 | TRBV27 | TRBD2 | CASGTSGGETQYF
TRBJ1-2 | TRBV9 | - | CASSATPGTNYGYTF
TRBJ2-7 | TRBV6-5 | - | CASSSDLPYEQYF
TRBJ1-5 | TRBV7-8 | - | CASSLTTGGAGTNQPQHF
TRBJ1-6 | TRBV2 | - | CASRQVGSPLHF
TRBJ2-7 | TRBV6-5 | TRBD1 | CASRKGAEQYF
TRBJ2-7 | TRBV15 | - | CATSREGGEQYF
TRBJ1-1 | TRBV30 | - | CAWTLYTGPYTEAFF
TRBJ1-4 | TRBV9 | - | CASSQGGGWNEKLFF
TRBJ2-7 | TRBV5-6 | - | CASSLETGSYEQYF
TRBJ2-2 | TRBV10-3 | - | CAISESETGELFF
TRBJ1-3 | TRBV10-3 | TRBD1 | CAISAPTGGHGNTIYF
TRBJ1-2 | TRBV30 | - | CAWSVQTVSPKRGYTF
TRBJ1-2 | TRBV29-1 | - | CSVEVQVGDGYTF
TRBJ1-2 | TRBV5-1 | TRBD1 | CASSLGDRITGYTF
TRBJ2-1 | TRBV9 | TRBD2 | CASSVGPSGGSSYNEQFF
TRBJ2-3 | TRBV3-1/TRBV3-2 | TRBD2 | CASSQDASGVATQYF
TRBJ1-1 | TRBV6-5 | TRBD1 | CASSRQGSGSEAFF
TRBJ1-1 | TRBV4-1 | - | CASSQPRGRGNTEAFF
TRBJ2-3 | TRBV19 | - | CASSIVGGVSTDTQYF
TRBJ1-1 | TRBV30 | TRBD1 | CAWSIQGALEAFF